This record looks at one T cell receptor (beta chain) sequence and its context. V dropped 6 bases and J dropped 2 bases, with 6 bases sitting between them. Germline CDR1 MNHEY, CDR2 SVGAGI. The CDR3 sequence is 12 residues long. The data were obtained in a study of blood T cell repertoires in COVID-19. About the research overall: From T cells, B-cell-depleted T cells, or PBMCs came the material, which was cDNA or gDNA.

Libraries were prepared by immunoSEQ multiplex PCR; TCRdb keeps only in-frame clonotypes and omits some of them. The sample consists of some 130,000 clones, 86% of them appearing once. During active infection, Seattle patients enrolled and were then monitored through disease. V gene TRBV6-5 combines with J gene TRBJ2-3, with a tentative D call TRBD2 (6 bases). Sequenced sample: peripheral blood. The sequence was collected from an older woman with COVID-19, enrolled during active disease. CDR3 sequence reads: CASRGLTDTQYF. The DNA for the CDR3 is TGTGCCAGCAGGGGACTCACAGATACGCAGTATTTT.